This T cell receptor (beta chain) was sequenced in a study of T-cell memory formation after mild COVID-19. Study-wide points: The study found balanced CD4/CD8 in clones contracting day 15 to 85 and a CD4+ lean in later expanders. Some SARS-CoV-2-responding clones were already detected in memory before infection. Whether second-wave clones peaking at day 37 were SARS-CoV-2 specific went unconfirmed.

5'RACE primed from the constant segment yielded TCR alpha and TCR beta cDNA libraries bearing sample barcodes and UMIs. Using its own MiXCR run on the 5' RACE reads, TCRdb lists one record per CDR3 protein. The sample shows roughly 620,000 distinct CDR3 sequences, more than 15% of them seen only once. A remark on this clonotype: The antigen remains unidentified.

The sequence was collected from an adult woman who had mild COVID-19 (a few samples of this study predate the infection). Cell type and time point are not known. Material for sequencing was PBMCs or a T cell subset sorted from them (not recorded which).

The CDR3 region has the DNA TGTGCCAGCAGTTTTGGGGGGGGCCACGAGCAGTACTTC. Amino acids: CASSFGGGHEQYF. The chain uses TRBV12-3 or TRBV12-4 and TRBJ2-7; D is possibly TRBD2 (7 bases). The V end lost 3 bases, the J end lost 5 bases, and 11 bases lay between the germline ends. The CDR3 contains 13 residues.